These T cell receptor beta chains were read from a single sample in a study of patients and donors after allogeneic stem cell transplantation. MiXCR, applied by TCRdb to the RT-PCR reads, yields one record per CDR3 protein. Counted here are about 200,000 distinct CDR3 sequences, around two fifths occurring once; the ten biggest clones make up 33%. The specimen was blood, either unsorted or a sorted T cell fraction (not recorded which). The receptors were gathered from a human donor who was either an allogeneic HSCT recipient or a stem cell or donor lymphocyte infusion donor (not recorded which). It is not recorded whose cells these are; they may come from a transplant donor. Each CDR3 is given with its conserved first and last residue. The D gene is left open where the match is weak. Part of the rows lack a size; the others show once, few, many or a class for expanded clones.

size	D	V	J	CDR3	DNA
NA	TRBD2	TRBV12-3/TRBV12-4	TRBJ2-7	CASAGGEQYF	TGTGCCAGCGCGGGGGGCGAGCAGTACTTC
NA	TRBD1	TRBV20-1	TRBJ1-1	CSASRSSSDRDTEAFF	TGCAGTGCTAGTCGGAGCTCCTCGGACAGGGACACTGAAGCTTTCTTT
NA	NA	TRBV11-2	TRBJ2-6	CASSLFSAGANVLTF	TGTGCCAGCAGCTTATTCAGTGCTGGGGCCAACGTCCTGACTTTC
few	TRBD2	TRBV5-5	TRBJ2-7	CASSFESSGIGDSYEQYF	TGTGCCAGCAGCTTTGAGTCTAGCGGAATAGGGGACTCCTACGAGCAGTACTTC
NA	NA	TRBV9	TRBJ2-1	CASSVGTSVEQFF	TGTGCCAGCAGCGTAGGGACAAGTGTTGAGCAGTTCTTC
NA	NA	TRBV30	TRBJ1-1	CAWNPGNTEAFF	TGTGCCTGGAACCCGGGGAACACTGAAGCTTTCTTT
NA	TRBD2	TRBV29-1	TRBJ2-5	CSVTGTSGETQYF	TGCAGCGTGACTGGGACTAGCGGGGAGACCCAGTACTTC
NA	NA	TRBV29-1	TRBJ1-3	CSVKGTATTISGNTIYF	TGCAGCGTGAAAGGGACCGCCACGACGATCTCTGGAAACACCATATATTTT
few	NA	TRBV12-3/TRBV12-4	TRBJ1-2	CASSLRSYGYTF	TGTGCCAGCAGTTTACGAAGCTATGGCTACACCTTC
NA	NA	TRBV29-1	TRBJ2-1	CSALSPGEQFF	TGCAGCGCCTTGAGCCCCGGTGAGCAGTTCTTC
NA	TRBD1	TRBV6-2/TRBV6-3	TRBJ1-1	CASSLIPTGTEYTEAFF	TGTGCCAGCAGTTTAATCCCGACCGGGACAGAATACACTGAAGCTTTCTTT
few	NA	TRBV12-3/TRBV12-4	TRBJ1-4	CASRKGYGAANEKLFF	TGTGCCAGCAGAAAGGGTTATGGGGCCGCTAATGAAAAACTGTTTTTT
NA	NA	TRBV15	TRBJ2-7	CATSRDIGLYEQYF	TGTGCCACCAGCAGAGATATCGGACTTTACGAGCAGTACTTC
NA	TRBD1	TRBV5-1	TRBJ2-7	CASSRSGQPTEQYF	TGCGCCAGCAGCAGATCGGGACAGCCCACCGAGCAGTACTTC
NA	NA	TRBV15	TRBJ2-2	CATSTDRGPGELFF	TGTGCCACCAGCACAGACCGGGGGCCCGGGGAGCTGTTTTTT
few	TRBD2	TRBV20-1	TRBJ2-2	CSARVLAGAGELFF	TGCAGTGCTAGGGTACTAGCGGGAGCCGGGGAGCTGTTTTTT
NA	TRBD1	TRBV5-1	TRBJ2-7	CASSNEDRTKSYEQYF	TGCGCCAGCAGCAACGAGGACAGGACCAAATCCTACGAGCAGTACTTC
NA	NA	TRBV7-2	TRBJ2-5	CASSSKETQYF	TGTGCCAGCAGCTCCAAAGAGACCCAGTACTTC
NA	NA	TRBV9	TRBJ2-1	CASSVGTTSYNEQFF	TGTGCCAGCAGCGTAGGGACTACCTCCTACAATGAGCAGTTCTTC
few	NA	TRBV12-3/TRBV12-4	TRBJ1-2	CASSYDGPYGYTF	TGTGCCAGCAGTTATGACGGCCCCTATGGCTACACCTTC
few	TRBD1	TRBV20-1	TRBJ1-2	CSASYTWTGPMIDGYTF	TGCAGTGCTAGCTACACCTGGACAGGGCCGATGATTGATGGCTACACCTTC